This paragraph covers one TCR beta chain sequence. No antigen is known for it. The sample is drawn from a study of cytomegalovirus exposure and HLA in healthy donors. Whole-study results and caveats: The authors confirmed in vitro that three CMV-associated chains were specific for CMV antigens. The analysis excluded some indistinguishable V segments, including TRBV6-2 and TRBV6-3. Analyses of presence and absence presupposed an approximately uniform sequencing depth across donors.

60 Vbeta and 13 Jbeta primers were used in PCR. The authors' processing: Among the unique TCR beta chains that a later analysis counted, around 82 million in all, about 11 million were shared. Libraries were prepared by immunoSEQ multiplex PCR; TCRdb keeps only in-frame clonotypes and omits some of them. The V and J calls and clone size were taken over from that table, and D and trimming were inferred from the DNA. The sample lists a few hundred thousand clones, roughly 80% occurring once. The ends were cut back, 5 bases at V and 7 bases at J, with 12 bases in the middle. This CDR3 region has 13 residues. Per the germline V gene, CDR1 is MRHNA and CDR2 is SNTAGT.

This chain uses TRBV6-4 with TRBJ2-1; D is possibly TRBD1 (5 bases). Source material: PBMCs. The TCR comes from a man aged 40-49 years in good health and CMV-seronegative. CDR3 protein: CASSTTVSNEQFF. CDR3 DNA: TGTGCCAGCAGTACGACAGTTAGTAATGAGCAGTTCTTC.